The 17 T cell receptor beta chains below all came from one sample that was sequenced in a study of naive and memory T cell subsets. The SP2 primer and nested alpha and beta constant region primers amplified ligated cDNA in four rounds. TCRdb reprocessed the 5' RACE reads via MiXCR and lists one record per CDR3 protein. The profile covers fewer than 40,000 distinct CDR3 sequences, with 16% appearing a single time and 2.6% taken by the ten largest. A UMI-containing oligonucleotide was joined by 3' ligation to the TCR cDNA template. The receptors here all came from a female donor in good health.

This clonotype has at least ten counts. V and J are TRBV2 and TRBJ2-1; 7 bases are shared with TRBD2. J gave up 0 bases and V 6 bases, and 8 bases lay outside the gene matches. Germline values: CDR1 SNHLY, CDR2 FYNNEI. This CDR3 comprises 16 residues. CDR3: CASRETPGGSYNEQFF. CDR3 coding DNA: TGTGCCAGCAGGGAAACACCGGGGGGCTCCTACAATGAGCAGTTCTTC.

By proportion, this clonotype is medium-sized. This sequence joins TRBV20-1 and TRBJ2-7, with a weak D call TRBD1 (5 bases). Germline assignment: CDR1 DFQATT and CDR2 SNEGSKA (reference sequence). V shed 6 bases and J shed 4 bases, with 13 bases lying between them. This CDR3 has 12 residues. CDR3 residues: CSATTTGYEQYF. Written as DNA, the CDR3 is TGCAGTGCCACAACCACAGGTTACGAGCAGTACTTC.

At least ten counts were recorded for this clonotype. The chain joins TRBV20-1 to TRBJ1-1, with D tentatively TRBD1 (5 bases). There are 14 residues in the CDR3. Germline V lookup: CDR1 DFQATT, CDR2 SNEGSKA (reference sequence). The V and J ends lost 6 bases and 4 bases respectively, with 18 bases between them. The CDR3 loop reads CSAELSSGATEAFF. In DNA form, the CDR3 reads TGCAGTGCGGAGTTATCGAGTGGGGCCACTGAAGCTTTCTTT.

V usage is TRBV25-1 and J usage is TRBJ2-7; D not certain. The CDR3 consists of 14 residues. Trimming took off 6 bases at V and 4 bases at J, with 16 bases between the two ends. Germline V gene lookup returns CDR1 MGHDK and CDR2 SYGVNS. The CDR3 sequence: CASSDTNLRYEQYF. The DNA for the CDR3 is TGTGCCAGCAGCGACACCAACCTAAGGTACGAGCAGTACTTC.

This clonotype was seen a handful of times. The chain carries TRBV25-1 and TRBJ1-5; TRBD1 matches at 10 bases. CDR3 length: 15 amino acids. With 8 bases clipped from V and 7 bases from J, the junction kept 11 bases outside the gene matches. CDR1 and CDR2 (germline): MGHDK, SYGVNS. This chain's CDR3 is CASGEETGGEQPQHF. In DNA form, the CDR3 reads TGTGCCAGCGGCGAGGAGACAGGGGGCGAACAGCCCCAGCATTTT.

About this clonotype itself: With a much larger clone just one base away, this may be a read error. The CDR3 sequence is CASSPRERGTEAFF. The CDR3 DNA follows: TGTGCCAGCTCCCCTCGGGAGCGAGGCACTGAAGCTTTCTTT. The gene calls are TRBV6-4 and TRBJ1-1; no clear D gene. The V and J ends lost 8 bases and 4 bases respectively, with 17 bases between them. The germline CDR1 and CDR2 sequences are MRHNA and SNTAGT. The CDR3 totals 14 residues.

Judged by abundance, this clonotype is medium-sized. The J gene is TRBJ1-5, the V gene TRBV18, with TRBD1 matching 8 bases. Germline lookup yields CDR1 KGHSH and CDR2 LQKENI. The CDR3 has 16 amino acids. V was pared by 1 base and J by 6 bases, with 8 bases of the junction left unmatched. CDR3 loop: CASSPRRAGGGQPQHF. Here the CDR3 DNA reads TGTGCCAGCTCACCACGTAGGGCAGGGGGCGGTCAGCCCCAGCATTTT.

This clonotype is deemed medium-sized. This rearrangement joins TRBV5-1 to TRBJ2-1; a possible D gene is TRBD2 (6 bases). Germline-derived CDR1 and CDR2 are SGHRS and YFSETQ. This CDR3 is built from 16 residues. Trimming shortened V by 4 bases and J by 6 bases, and 20 bases separated the two germline ends. The CDR3 spells CASSHRAGMTGNEQFF. Here the CDR3 DNA reads TGCGCCAGCAGCCACCGGGCGGGGATGACTGGCAATGAGCAGTTCTTC.

The CDR3 DNA is TGCAGCGTTCGGCTAGCGGGGGGGCCAGAAAATGAGCAGTTCTTC. It encodes CSVRLAGGPENEQFF. V gene TRBV29-1 combines with J gene TRBJ2-1, with TRBD2 matching over 12 bases. J lost 7 bases, V lost 5 bases, and 9 bases had no gene match. The CDR3 is made up of 15 amino acids. Looked up from germline, CDR1 is SQVTM and CDR2 is ANQGSEA.

This clonotype was seen repeatedly, ten times or more. This rearrangement joins TRBV29-1 to TRBJ2-1; the D gene is possibly TRBD2 (6 bases). CDR3 length equals 14 residues. Trimming cost V 5 bases and J 3 bases, with 14 bases left between them. Germline values: CDR1 SQVTM, CDR2 ANQGSEA. The CDR3 reads CSVPRGLHYNEQFF. The CDR3, as DNA: TGCAGCGTTCCGCGGGGACTCCACTACAATGAGCAGTTCTTC.

This clonotype was counted a few times. V usage is TRBV6-5 and J usage is TRBJ1-1; D call uncertain. The CDR3 has 14 amino acids. V shed 0 bases and J shed 0 bases, with 5 bases lying between them. Germline CDR1 MNHEY, CDR2 SVGAGI. CDR3 coding DNA: TGTGCCAGCAGTTACTCGTCGGTGAACACTGAAGCTTTCTTT. This encodes CASSYSSVNTEAFF.

This clonotype is judged medium-sized. This rearrangement joins TRBV4-1 to TRBJ1-2; D perhaps matches TRBD1 (5 bases). Germline CDR1 is MGHRA and CDR2 is YSYEKL. Trimming removed 8 bases at V and 3 bases at J, with 16 bases between. This CDR3 is built from 14 residues. The CDR3, as DNA: TGCGCCAGCGGGATTCCGGGGCTGTACTATGGCTACACCTTC. The encoded protein is CASGIPGLYYGYTF.

This clonotype occurred many times. V gene TRBV18 combines with J gene TRBJ1-4; possible D gene TRBD1, 6 bases. The CDR3 is 14 amino acids. Looked up from germline, CDR1 is KGHSH and CDR2 is LQKENI. V was trimmed by 3 bases and J by 8 bases, leaving 13 bases between them. In DNA, the CDR3 is TGTGCCAGCTCACCCCCGGGGGCGCGGGAAAAACTGTTTTTT. Amino acid sequence: CASSPPGAREKLFF.

This clonotype has ten or more counts. The V and J genes are TRBV6-5 and TRBJ1-2; TRBD1 matches 9 bases. The CDR3 covers 17 residues. Germline CDR1 is MNHEY and CDR2 is SVGAGI. V shed 2 bases and J 0 bases; nucleotides not matched to a gene: 7. The CDR3 region is CASSYGRDRAANYGYTF. DNA for the CDR3: TGTGCCAGCAGTTACGGTCGGGACAGGGCCGCTAACTATGGCTACACCTTC.

The chain employs TRBV5-1 and TRBJ2-3; 7 positions match TRBD1. This CDR3 contains 16 residues. Germline V CDR1 and CDR2: SGHRS, YFSETQ. The trim removed 0 bases at V and 6 bases at J, leaving 10 bases unmatched. The CDR3 region has the DNA TGCGCCAGCAGCTTGGGTGGTTGGGGGACAGACGATACGCAGTATTTT. This codes for CASSLGGWGTDDTQYF.

This clonotype was detected ten times or more. This chain links TRBV12-3 or TRBV12-4 with TRBJ1-1; tentative D call: TRBD1 (5 bases). Trimming removed 0 bases at V and 4 bases at J, with 6 bases between. The CDR3 loop spans 13 amino acids. The CDR3 here is CASSLAGTTEAFF. CDR3 in DNA: TGTGCCAGCAGTTTAGCGGGGACCACTGAAGCTTTCTTT.

The chain carries TRBV7-9 and TRBJ2-7; D ambiguous. The germline CDR1 and CDR2 sequences are SEHNR and FQNEAQ (reference sequence). The CDR3 sequence is 14 residues long. V lost 1 base, J lost 5 bases, and 12 bases lay in between. CDR3 sequence: CASSLGLQRDEQYF. For the CDR3, the DNA is TGTGCCAGCAGCTTAGGGCTCCAGCGAGACGAGCAGTACTTC.